What follows describes a single T cell receptor beta chain. The sample is drawn from a study of T cell changes during pregnancy in multiple sclerosis. Sequencing used immunoSEQ multiplex PCR; TCRdb keeps in-frame clones, though not all of them. The sample records around 80,000 clones, around 90% being singletons. The CDR3 extends over 14 amino acids. V lost 4 bases to trimming and J lost 5 bases; unmatched junction nucleotides: 6. Germline V lookup: CDR1 MGHDK, CDR2 SYGVNS. This receptor was obtained from a female donor with multiple sclerosis, enrolled in a pregnancy study. Material: peripheral blood, obtained before pregnancy. The chain combines TRBV25-1 with TRBJ2-7; 9 positions match TRBD1. The CDR3 region is CASSAPGQGDEQYF. CDR3 nucleotides: TGTGCCAGCAGTGCTCCGGGACAGGGCGACGAGCAGTACTTC.